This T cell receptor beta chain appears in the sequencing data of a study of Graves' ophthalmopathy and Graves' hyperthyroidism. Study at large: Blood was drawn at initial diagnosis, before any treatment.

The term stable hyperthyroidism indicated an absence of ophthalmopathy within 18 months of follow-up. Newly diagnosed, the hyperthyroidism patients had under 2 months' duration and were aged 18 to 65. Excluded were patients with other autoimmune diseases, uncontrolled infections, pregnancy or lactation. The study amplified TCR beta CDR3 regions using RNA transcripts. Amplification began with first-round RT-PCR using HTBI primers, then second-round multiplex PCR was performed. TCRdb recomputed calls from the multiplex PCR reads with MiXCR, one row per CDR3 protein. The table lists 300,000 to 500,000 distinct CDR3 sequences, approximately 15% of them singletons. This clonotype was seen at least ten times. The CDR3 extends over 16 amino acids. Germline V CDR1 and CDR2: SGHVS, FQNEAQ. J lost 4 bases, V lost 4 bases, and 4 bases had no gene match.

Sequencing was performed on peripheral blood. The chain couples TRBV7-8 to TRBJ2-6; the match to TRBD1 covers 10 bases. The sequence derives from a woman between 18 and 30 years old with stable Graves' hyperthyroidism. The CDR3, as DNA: TGTGCCAGCAGCTCGACAGGGGGCGCGGGGGCCAACGTCCTGACTTTC. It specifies CASSSTGGAGANVLTF.